The 26 T cell receptor beta chains in this list originate from one sample, sequenced in a study of control samples from healthy donors and cancer patients. Measured with immunoSEQ multiplex PCR; TCRdb has only the in-frame clones, and not every one. The table lists some 120,000 clones, around 90% of them singletons. The sequenced sample consisted of blood. Receptors were obtained from a man in his forties in good health.

The rearrangement uses TRBV7-2 and TRBJ1-6; D not certain. This CDR3 comprises 19 residues. Looked up from germline, CDR1 is SGHTA and CDR2 is FQGNSA. The V end lost 0 bases, the J end lost 0 bases, and 15 bases lay between the germline ends. DNA for the CDR3: TGTGCCAGCAGCTTAGCCCCACCGGGTCGGGGCTCCTATAATTCACCCCTCCACTTT. Amino acids: CASSLAPPGRGSYNSPLHF.

V gene TRBV29-1 combines with J gene TRBJ2-7; 9 bases match TRBD1. The trim removed 7 bases at V and 2 bases at J, leaving 6 bases unmatched. The CDR3 runs 13 residues. CDR1 and CDR2 from the germline V gene are SQVTM and ANQGSEA. The CDR3 sequence: CSAGDRVPYEQYF. The CDR3 DNA follows: TGCAGCGCCGGGGACAGGGTCCCCTACGAGCAGTACTTC.

V gene TRBV9 combines with J gene TRBJ2-3; D possibly corresponds to TRBD1 (6 bases). The CDR3 is 11 amino acids. The germline gives CDR1 SGDLS, CDR2 YYNGEE. Trimming cost V 8 bases and J 5 bases, with 9 bases left between them. The CDR3 DNA reads TGTGCCAGTAGAGGGGGAGATACGCAGTATTTT. Translating it yields CASRGGDTQYF.

The V gene is TRBV28, the J gene TRBJ1-2; D might be TRBD1 (6 bases). This CDR3 is 15 amino acids long. Looked up from germline, CDR1 is MDHEN and CDR2 is SYDVKM. V was clipped by 5 bases and J by 4 bases, with 17 bases between them. DNA of the CDR3: TGTGCCAGCAGTCCCCCCCCCGGGGGCGGCTATGGCTACACCTTC. Translating it yields CASSPPPGGGYGYTF.

This chain connects TRBV10-3 to TRBJ1-2; 12 bases line up with TRBD1. The V gene's germline CDR1 is ENHRY and CDR2 SYGVKD. Losses at the gene ends were 0 bases for V and 7 bases for J; bases not matched to a gene: 9. There are 17 residues in the CDR3. In DNA, the CDR3 is TGTGCCATCAGTGAGTCGGGCCGGGACAGGGGGCTACTTGGCTACACCTTC. Protein: CAISESGRDRGLLGYTF.

The V call is TRBV10-1, the J call TRBJ2-1, with D possibly being TRBD1 (6 bases). The CDR3 runs 12 residues. V lost 6 bases and J lost 10, with 13 bases in between. Germline lookup yields CDR1 WNHNN and CDR2 SYGVQD (reference sequence). The CDR3 region has the DNA TGCGCCAGCAGCCACAGGGTCGAAGAGCAGTTCTTC. Translated: CASSHRVEEQFF.

This clone was picked up a small number of times. This chain joins TRBV24-1 and TRBJ2-6; D may be TRBD1 (6 bases). V gave up 3 bases and J gave up 3 bases, with 17 bases separating them. CDR3 length equals 18 residues. Germline V CDR1 and CDR2: KGHDR, SFDVKD. In DNA, the CDR3 is TGTGCCACCAGTGATGCCGGGACACTGCTGAATGGGGCCAACGTCCTGACTTTC. Its translation is CATSDAGTLLNGANVLTF.

Judged by abundance, this clone is medium-sized. The chain links TRBV9 to TRBJ2-1; TRBD2 agrees at 8 bases. Unmatched junction bases numbered 9, after V lost 6 bases and J lost 1 base. CDR3 size: 16 residues. Germline values: CDR1 SGDLS, CDR2 YYNGEE. In DNA form, the CDR3 reads TGTGCCAGCAACGAAGCGGGGGAATGGTCCTACAATGAGCAGTTCTTC. Translating gives CASNEAGEWSYNEQFF. Based on the CDR3 plus reference TRBV9 and TRBJ2-1, the full variable domain is DSGVTQTPKHLITATGQRVTLRCSPRSGDLSVYWYQQSLDQGLQFLIQYYNGEERAKGNILERFSAQQFPDLHSELNLSSLELGDSALYFCASNEAGEWSYNEQFFGPGTRLTVL.

The rearrangement uses TRBV4-2 and TRBJ1-2, with a possible D match to TRBD1 (5 bases). Trimming stripped 1 base from V and 4 bases from J, with 10 bases between. Germline assignment: CDR1 LGHNA and CDR2 YNFKEQ. The CDR3 consists of 14 residues. CDR3 coding DNA: TGTGCCAGCAGCCAAGTTCGGCAGGGCTATGGCTACACCTTC. Translation: CASSQVRQGYGYTF.

V gene TRBV7-3 combines with J gene TRBJ2-6; D may match TRBD1 or TRBD2 (5 bases each). This CDR3 has 15 amino acids. V lost 5 bases and J lost 0, with 8 bases in between. CDR1 and CDR2 (germline): SGHTA, FQGTGA. In nucleotides, the CDR3 is TGTGCCAGCAGCCGGGACCTCTCTGGGGCCAACGTCCTGACTTTC. It translates to CASSRDLSGANVLTF.

The count of this clone is one. The chain joins TRBV5-1 to TRBJ1-1, with a tentative D call TRBD1 (6 bases). The CDR3 runs to 14 residues. The germline V gene has CDR1 SGHRS and CDR2 YFSETQ. Trimming took off 4 bases at V and 2 bases at J, with 12 bases between the two ends. This chain's CDR3 is CASSIQGSNTEAFF. CDR3 DNA sequence: TGCGCCAGCAGCATTCAGGGGTCCAACACTGAAGCTTTCTTT.

The chain recombines TRBV27 with TRBJ1-6; the D is unclear. The CDR3 spans 14 residues. Germline values: CDR1 MNHEY, CDR2 SMNVEV (reference sequence). Trimming left V 2 bases short and J 6 bases short, with 8 bases between. The CDR3 is CASSLSRSNSPLHF. Written as DNA, the CDR3 is TGTGCCAGCAGTTTAAGTCGGTCTAATTCACCCCTCCACTTT.

This chain uses TRBV2 with TRBJ2-3; D possibly corresponds to TRBD2 (6 bases). This CDR3 spans 16 amino acids. V was cut by 11 bases and J by 0 bases, with 21 bases left in between. CDR1 and CDR2 (germline): SNHLY, FYNNEI. CDR3 in DNA: TGTGCCGGGGCAGGCGGCCTAGCGCCTAGCACAGATACGCAGTATTTT. Translation gives CAGAGGLAPSTDTQYF.

This chain connects TRBV7-9 to TRBJ2-1; no clear D gene. CDR3 length equals 13 residues. Per the germline V gene, CDR1 is SEHNR and CDR2 is FQNEAQ (reference sequence). V lost 1 base to trimming and J lost 4 bases, with 5 bases between them. CDR3 nucleotides: TGTGCCAGCAGCTTAGTAAATTACAATGAGCAGTTCTTC. Residues: CASSLVNYNEQFF.

The chain combines TRBV27 with TRBJ1-1; D is unclear. With 5 bases removed from V and 0 bases from J, the gap between germline ends came to 10 bases. Looked up from germline, CDR1 is MNHEY and CDR2 is SMNVEV (reference sequence). The CDR3 spans 14 residues. In DNA, the CDR3 is TGTGCCAGCAGTCCCGGCCGCTTGAACACTGAAGCTTTCTTT. Its translation is CASSPGRLNTEAFF.

This chain uses TRBV27 with TRBJ2-1; D may be TRBD1 (6 bases). CDR3 length: 14 amino acids. CDR1 and CDR2 from the germline V gene are MNHEY and SMNVEV (reference sequence). Trimming left V 5 bases short and J 7 bases short, with 15 bases between. In nucleotides, the CDR3 is TGTGCCAGCAGTCGAGAGGGGGTTAGAAATGAGCAGTTCTTC. It codes for CASSREGVRNEQFF.

V usage is TRBV5-6 and J usage is TRBJ2-1, with D perhaps given as TRBD1 or TRBD2 (6 bases each). Germline V lookup: CDR1 SGHDT, CDR2 YYEEEE. CDR3 size: 15 residues. The V and J ends lost 3 bases and 7 bases respectively, with 17 bases between them. The DNA for the CDR3 is TGTGCCAGCAGCTATCGAACAATAGGGGGGAATGAGCAGTTCTTC. Encoded protein: CASSYRTIGGNEQFF.

CDR3 nucleotide sequence: TGTGCCAGCAGGGGTGCGGGGGATCAGCCCCAGCATTTT. It specifies CASRGAGDQPQHF. The V call is TRBV12-3 or TRBV12-4, the J call TRBJ1-5; the D gene is possibly TRBD1 (5 bases). CDR3 length: 13 amino acids. V lost 6 bases to trimming and J lost 5 bases, with 11 bases between them.

This chain links TRBV4-3 with TRBJ1-1; D remains unclear. Trimming shortened V by 1 base and J by 8 bases, and 26 bases separated the two germline ends. Germline CDR1 and CDR2: LGHNA and YSLEER. The CDR3 has 18 residues. The CDR3 region has the DNA TGCGCCAGCAGCCAAGCGTGGAAAAAGTGGGGTAAAAATAGAGAAGCTTTCTTT. This encodes CASSQAWKKWGKNREAFF.

The CDR3 sequence: CASSPSERGTDTQYF. The CDR3 DNA reads TGTGCCAGCAGCCCGTCGGAGCGAGGAACAGATACGCAGTATTTT. V is TRBV5-4 and J is TRBJ2-3; D is ambiguous. The CDR3 sequence is 15 residues long. Per germline, CDR1 SGHNT and CDR2 YYREEE (reference sequence). The germline V and J ends were trimmed by 4 bases and 3 bases, with 15 bases remaining between them.

This rearrangement joins TRBV6-2 or TRBV6-3 to TRBJ2-7, with D tentatively TRBD1 (5 bases). The CDR3 sequence is 14 residues long. V shed 2 bases and J shed 3 bases, with 11 bases lying between them. Germline V gene sequence: CDR1 MNHEY, CDR2 SVGEGT. CDR3 sequence (DNA): TGTGCCAGCAGTTACCTACAGGTTCGCTACGAGCAGTACTTC. Translating gives CASSYLQVRYEQYF.

V and J are TRBV18 and TRBJ1-2, with 7 nucleotides matching TRBD1. This CDR3 has 15 amino acids. V gave up 2 bases and J gave up 4 bases; unmatched junction bases: 7. Germline values: CDR1 KGHSH, CDR2 LQKENI. The CDR3 nucleotides read TGTGCCAGCTCACCAGGGCAGGGGGAAGTCTATGGCTACACCTTC. Translating gives CASSPGQGEVYGYTF.

This chain uses TRBV11-3 with TRBJ1-2; 7 bases match TRBD1. The CDR3 is made up of 14 amino acids. Germline values: CDR1 SGHNT, CDR2 YENEEA. V lost 5 bases to trimming and J lost 4 bases; unmatched junction nucleotides: 7. The CDR3 region is CASSAPGQVYGYTF. The CDR3, as DNA: TGTGCCAGCAGCGCTCCTGGACAGGTCTATGGCTACACCTTC. The full variable domain, in which reference TRBV11-3 and TRBJ1-2 provide the parts outside the CDR3, is EAGVVQSPRYKIIEKKQPVAFWCNPISGHNTLYWYLQNLGQGPELLIRYENEEAVDDSQLPKDRFSAERLKGVDSTLKIQPAELGDSAVYLCASSAPGQVYGYTFGSGTRLTVV.

The genes are TRBV5-4 and TRBJ2-7; D possibly corresponds to TRBD1 (5 bases). V was trimmed by 4 bases and J by 6 bases, leaving 14 bases between them. The germline V gene encodes CDR1 SGHNT and CDR2 YYREEE (reference sequence). This CDR3 is 13 amino acids long. The CDR3 here is CASSLGRASEQYF. CDR3 nucleotides: TGTGCCAGCAGCCTCGGCAGGGCGAGCGAGCAGTACTTC.

The chain employs TRBV5-4 and TRBJ1-5; TRBD1 might be the D (5 bases). The CDR3 contains 13 residues. The V gene's germline CDR1 is SGHNT and CDR2 YYREEE (reference sequence). Trimming removed 4 bases from V and 7 bases from J, with 12 bases in between. This CDR3 reads CASSPGTGQPQHF. For the CDR3, the DNA is TGTGCCAGCAGCCCAGGGACGGGGCAGCCCCAGCATTTT.

The V call is TRBV30, the J call TRBJ2-2; 9 bases are shared with TRBD1. The CDR3 runs to 14 residues. CDR1 and CDR2 (germline): GTSNPN, SVGIG (reference sequence). V trimming: 6 bases; J trimming: 6 bases; junction bases outside the gene matches: 8. As DNA, the CDR3 is TGTGCCTGTCAAAGACAGGGGGACCCCGGGGAGCTGTTTTTT. Translation: CACQRQGDPGELFF.